The TCR beta chain described here comes from a study of breast tumors, draining lymph nodes, adjacent tissues. This clonotype was counted many times. Axillary draining lymph nodes of breast cancer patients supplied the node samples. TCRdb processed the multiplex PCR reads anew with MiXCR; each CDR3 protein has one entry. The table records about 180,000 distinct CDR3 sequences, about 33% of them present only once. CDR1 and CDR2 from the germline V gene are SGHNT and YENEEA. CDR3 length: 13 residues. The V gene end was trimmed by 3 bases and the J gene end by 4 bases; junction bases not matched to a gene: 2.

This receptor was taken from a female donor with breast cancer. Some clones in this sample may be carry-over from other donors' samples. The V gene is TRBV11-3, the J gene TRBJ2-5; 7 bases align to TRBD1. Sequencing used axillary lymph node tissue. For the CDR3, the DNA is TGTGCCAGCAGCTTGGGACAGACAGAGACCCAGTACTTC. Its translation is CASSLGQTETQYF.